This entry features one T cell receptor beta chain sequence. The record originates from a study of blood T cell repertoires in COVID-19. Per germline, CDR1 ENHRY and CDR2 SYGVKD. V shed 2 bases and J 4 bases; nucleotides not matched to a gene: 5. The CDR3 length is 15 residues. Study processing details: Using reference gene primer amplification, nucleated cell counts were estimated. Measured with immunoSEQ multiplex PCR; TCRdb has only the in-frame clones, and not every one. That table furnishes V, J and clone size, whereas the DNA furnished D and trimming. Of about 200,000 clones in the sample, more than 75% are singletons; the top ten hold 8% to 9%. Seattle's enrolled individuals joined amid active infection and were then monitored longitudinally.

The chain links TRBV10-3 to TRBJ2-1; 7 bases agree with TRBD2. The receptor was isolated from a woman aged 80 or over with COVID-19, enrolled during active disease. Material for sequencing was peripheral blood. The CDR3 protein is CAISEGGGSYNEQFF. CDR3 DNA sequence: TGTGCCATCAGTGAGGGTGGCGGGAGTTACAATGAGCAGTTCTTC.